This passage covers 10 T cell receptor beta chains from one sample sequenced in a study of T-cell reconstitution after alpha-beta-depleted transplantation in children (dated by TCRdb to 2016 to 2017). The protocol used for the library was PCR. The sequencing machine was an Illumina HiSeq 2500. TCR library preparation used molecular barcoding, with unique molecular identifiers applied to normalize quantification of the TCRbeta repertoire. TCRdb redid the processing of the public reads, applying fastp at Q25 and MiXCR, and retained in-frame beta chains. Entries are consolidated by CDR3 protein sequence, retaining the most common genes and DNA. The sample table holds hundreds of thousands of distinct CDR3 sequences, of which 16% were seen once. Of the sample, 1.1% is held by the ten largest clones. The specimen was PBMCs from the stem cell graft donor, collected from the stem cell graft. These TCRs come from a human donor who donated a stem cell graft to a child with acute myeloid leukemia.

J is TRBJ1-5 and V is TRBV6-1, with TRBD1 identical over 7 bases. Germline values: CDR1 MNHNS, CDR2 SASEGT. V shed 7 bases and J 3 bases; nucleotides not matched to a gene: 6. This CDR3 has 14 residues. The CDR3, as DNA: TGTGCCAGCAATGACGGACAGGTCAATCAGCCCCAGCATTTT. Encoded protein: CASNDGQVNQPQHF.

The chain links TRBV12-3 or TRBV12-4 to TRBJ2-2; the D gene is possibly TRBD1 (6 bases). This CDR3 contains 18 residues. The V end lost 0 bases, the J end lost 2 bases, and 16 bases lay between the germline ends. The CDR3 sequence: CASSLAGLPQGNTGELFF. CDR3 coding DNA: TGTGCCAGCAGTTTAGCGGGGTTGCCACAGGGAAACACCGGGGAGCTGTTTTTT.

In its sample, this clonotype was seen a few times. The V call is TRBV12-3 or TRBV12-4, the J call TRBJ1-3; D gene uncertain. Between the trimmed V and J ends, which lost 8 bases and 4 bases, there was a span of 18 bases. The CDR3 is 15 amino acids. CDR3 amino acids: CASSVARHSGNTIYF. In DNA form, the CDR3 reads TGTGCCAGCTCAGTAGCGAGACATTCCGGAAACACCATATATTTT.

Concerning this clonotype itself: A much larger clone is a single base away; this may be a read error. The CDR3 carries no conserved terminal phenylalanine or tryptophan, so it likely arises from a read error. The chain combines TRBV6-1 with TRBJ2-2; 10 positions agree with TRBD1. The germline CDR1 and CDR2 sequences are MNHNS and SASEGT. V lost 4 bases to trimming and J lost 2 bases; unmatched junction nucleotides: 10. CDR3 length: 18 residues. The CDR3 protein is CASSGRRQGALNTGELFS. In DNA form, the CDR3 reads TGTGCCAGCAGTGGACGAAGACAGGGGGCCCTTAACACCGGGGAGCTGTTTTCT.

The J gene is TRBJ1-2, the V gene TRBV7-9; 9 bases map to TRBD1. The CDR3 is 15 amino acids. From germline, CDR1 is SEHNR and CDR2 FQNEAQ (reference sequence). Losses at the gene ends were 8 bases for V and 4 bases for J; bases not matched to a gene: 11. The CDR3 nucleotides read TGTGCCAGCGTTAGTCGGGACAGGGTCCTCTATGGCTACACCTTC. Translation: CASVSRDRVLYGYTF. The whole variable domain, filled in from reference TRBV7-9 and TRBJ1-2, reads DTGVSQNPRHKITKRGQNVTFRCDPISEHNRLYWYRQTLGQGPEFLTYFQNEAQLEKSRLLSDRFSAERPKGSFSTLEIQRTEQGDSAMYLCASVSRDRVLYGYTFGSGTRLTVV.

This chain links TRBV10-3 with TRBJ2-3, with 9 nucleotides matching TRBD2. This CDR3 contains 13 residues. After removal of 10 bases from V and 4 bases from J, the junction contained 6 bases not matched to a gene. CDR1 is ENHRY, CDR2 SYGVKD, per germline. CDR3 sequence: CATGLASADTQYF. As DNA, the CDR3 is TGTGCCACGGGACTAGCAAGCGCAGATACGCAGTATTTT.

V is TRBV20-1 and J is TRBJ1-2; D is unresolved. Germline-derived CDR1 and CDR2 are DFQATT and SNEGSKA (reference sequence). The CDR3 is 13 residues long. V was trimmed by 0 bases and J by 6 bases, leaving 11 bases between them. The CDR3 sequence is CSARDFTEDGYTF. The CDR3 DNA sequence: TGCAGTGCTAGAGATTTCACAGAGGATGGCTACACCTTC.

The chain combines TRBV10-3 with TRBJ1-1, with D uncertain. Germline V CDR1 and CDR2: ENHRY, SYGVKD. V dropped 3 bases and J dropped 6 bases, with 8 bases sitting between them. This CDR3 spans 12 amino acids. The CDR3 nucleotides read TGTGCCATCAGTGACGGGAGGCCTGAAGCTTTCTTT. Its protein is CAISDGRPEAFF.

The chain couples TRBV6-2 or TRBV6-3 to TRBJ1-5; tentative D call: TRBD1 (5 bases). CDR1 and CDR2 from the germline V gene are MNHEY and SVGEGT. Trimming removed 0 bases at V and 1 base at J, with 13 bases between. The CDR3 sequence is 17 residues long. The CDR3 sequence: CASSYSRTGASNQPQHF. In DNA form, the CDR3 reads TGTGCCAGCAGTTACTCCAGGACTGGGGCGAGCAATCAGCCCCAGCATTTT.

This clonotype has a handful of counts. The chain uses TRBV24-1 and TRBJ1-5; possibly TRBD1 for D (6 bases). This CDR3 is built from 15 residues. V dropped 3 bases and J dropped 6 bases, with 14 bases sitting between them. Germline values: CDR1 KGHDR, CDR2 SFDVKD. In DNA form, the CDR3 reads TGTGCCACCAGTGATCCAACGCGGGGGGCTCAGCCCCAGCATTTT. Translation: CATSDPTRGAQPQHF.